The sequence of this T cell receptor (beta chain) was determined in a study of blood T cell repertoires in COVID-19. Original analysis: It was from reference gene primer amplification that nucleated cell counts were estimated. Profiling relied on immunoSEQ multiplex PCR, and the TCRdb table lists in-frame clones only, not all of them. From that table come the V and J calls and clone size; the DNA was used to work out D and trimming. Of about 390,000 clones listed, around nine tenths are singletons. The CDR3 is 18 amino acids. Germline V CDR1 and CDR2: SNHLY, FYNNEI. V gave up 7 bases and J gave up 1 base, with 23 bases separating them. Cohorts were determined from participant-reported clinical history.

J is TRBJ1-5 and V is TRBV2; D is perhaps TRBD1 (6 bases). The specimen was PBMCs or T cells enriched from blood (not recorded which). The TCR sequence derives from a woman between 45 and 65 years old who had recovered from COVID-19. The CDR3 DNA reads TGTGCCAGCATCCCAAGGGACAACGTCTGGGTAAGCAATCAGCCCCAGCATTTT. Translation gives CASIPRDNVWVSNQPQHF.